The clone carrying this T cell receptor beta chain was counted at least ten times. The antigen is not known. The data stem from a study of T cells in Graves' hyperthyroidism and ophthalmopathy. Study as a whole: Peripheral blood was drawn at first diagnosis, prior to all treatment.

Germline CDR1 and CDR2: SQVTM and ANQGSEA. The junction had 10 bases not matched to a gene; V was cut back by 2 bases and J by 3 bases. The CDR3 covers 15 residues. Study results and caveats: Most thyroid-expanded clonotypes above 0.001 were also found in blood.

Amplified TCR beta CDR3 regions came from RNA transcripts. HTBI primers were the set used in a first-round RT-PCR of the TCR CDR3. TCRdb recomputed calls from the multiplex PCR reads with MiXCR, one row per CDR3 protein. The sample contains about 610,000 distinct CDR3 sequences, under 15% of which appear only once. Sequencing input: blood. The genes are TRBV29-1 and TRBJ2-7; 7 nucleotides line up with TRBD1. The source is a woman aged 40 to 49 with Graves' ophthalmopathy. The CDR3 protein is CSVEWRGQVGYEQYF. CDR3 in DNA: TGCAGCGTTGAATGGCGCGGACAGGTCGGCTACGAGCAGTACTTC.